Listed here is a single T cell receptor beta chain. Its antigen remains unknown. The sample originates from a study of cytomegalovirus exposure and HLA in healthy donors. Study-level findings and limits: In a later analysis, at a false discovery rate of 0.05, roughly 17,000 TCR beta sequences matched HLA alleles.

The V end was cut by 8 bases, the J end by 1 base, with 14 bases between. The CDR3 extends over 14 amino acids. In germline, CDR1 is SEHNR, CDR2 FQNEAQ (reference sequence). The PCR had 60 Vbeta and 13 Jbeta primers. The repertoire was sequenced with immunoSEQ multiplex PCR; TCRdb's copy has only in-frame clones and lacks some. Seen here are tens of thousands of clones, around 74% observed once, and the top ten hold around 6.5%. This receptor was identified in a woman in her fifties or sixties in good health and CMV-seropositive. Sample: PBMCs. The rearrangement joins TRBV7-9 to TRBJ1-1; D is ambiguous. CDR3 coding DNA: TGTGCCAGCTCTGAGGTAATTCCGAACACTGAAGCTTTCTTT. Amino acid sequence: CASSEVIPNTEAFF.